One TCR beta chain is described in this entry. Its antigen is not known. TCRdb processed the 5' RACE reads anew with MiXCR; each CDR3 protein has one entry. This table has approximately 600,000 distinct CDR3 sequences, 9.5% to 10% appearing once. The sample is drawn from a study of identical twins. Regarding the study as a whole: The same donors were not followed; conclusions instead depended on cross-sectional statistical analysis.

Germline V gene data show CDR1 as MNHEY and CDR2 as SVGEGT. The CDR3 covers 16 residues. V lost 0 bases and J 8 bases, leaving 17 bases between the germline ends. These data also formed part of another study, on yellow fever vaccine responses in identical twins.

Specimen: PBMCs. The TCR originated in a woman under 30 in good health. The rearrangement joins TRBV6-2 or TRBV6-3 to TRBJ2-1; no reliable D call. In DNA form, the CDR3 reads TGTGCCAGCAGTTACTCTCCGACACCCAACCCGTATGAGCAGTTCTTC. Translating it yields CASSYSPTPNPYEQFF.